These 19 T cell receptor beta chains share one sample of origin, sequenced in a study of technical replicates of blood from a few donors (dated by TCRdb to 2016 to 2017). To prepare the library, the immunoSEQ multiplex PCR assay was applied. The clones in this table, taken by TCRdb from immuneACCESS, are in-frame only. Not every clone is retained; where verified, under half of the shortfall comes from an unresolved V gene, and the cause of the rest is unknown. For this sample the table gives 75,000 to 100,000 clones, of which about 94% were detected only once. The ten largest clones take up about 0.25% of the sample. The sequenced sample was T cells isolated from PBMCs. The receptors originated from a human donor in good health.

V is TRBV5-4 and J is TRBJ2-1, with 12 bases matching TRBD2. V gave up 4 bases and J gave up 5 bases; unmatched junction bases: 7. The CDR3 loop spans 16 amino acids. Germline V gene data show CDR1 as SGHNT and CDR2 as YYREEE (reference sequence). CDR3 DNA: TGTGCCAGCAGCGATCTAGCGGGAGGGGGGCACAATGAGCAGTTCTTC. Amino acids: CASSDLAGGGHNEQFF.

CDR3 residues: CASVPQGAYEQYF. CDR3 in DNA: TGTGCCAGCGTTCCCCAGGGGGCCTACGAGCAGTACTTC. The chain uses TRBV6-1 and TRBJ2-7; 7 bases match TRBD1. V shed 8 bases, J shed 2 bases, and the junction held 6 bases outside the gene matches. From germline, CDR1 is MNHNS and CDR2 SASEGT. The CDR3 is made up of 13 amino acids.

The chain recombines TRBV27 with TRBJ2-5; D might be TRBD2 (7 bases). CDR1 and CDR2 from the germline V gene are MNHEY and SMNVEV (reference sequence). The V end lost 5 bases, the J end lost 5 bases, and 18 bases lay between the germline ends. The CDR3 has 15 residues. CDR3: CASSPLDSGVETQYF. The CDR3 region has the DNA TGTGCCAGCAGTCCCCTGGACAGCGGGGTGGAGACCCAGTACTTC.

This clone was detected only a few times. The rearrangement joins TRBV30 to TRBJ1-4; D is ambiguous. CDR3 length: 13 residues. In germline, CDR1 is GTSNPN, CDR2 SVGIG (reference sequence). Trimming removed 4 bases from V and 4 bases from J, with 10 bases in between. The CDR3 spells CAWKGLFNEKLFF. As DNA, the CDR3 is TGTGCCTGGAAAGGACTGTTTAATGAAAAACTGTTTTTT.

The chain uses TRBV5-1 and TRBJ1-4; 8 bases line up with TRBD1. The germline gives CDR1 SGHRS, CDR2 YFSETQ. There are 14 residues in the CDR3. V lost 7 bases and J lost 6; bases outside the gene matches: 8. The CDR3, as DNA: TGCGCCAGCGCCACCGGGACAGGAGATGAAAAACTGTTTTTT. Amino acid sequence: CASATGTGDEKLFF. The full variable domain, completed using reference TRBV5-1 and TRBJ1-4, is KAGVTQTPRYLIKTRGQQVTLSCSPISGHRSVSWYQQTPGQGLQFLFEYFSETQRNKGNFPGRFSGRQFSNSRSEMNVSTLELGDSALYLCASATGTGDEKLFFGSGTQLSVL.

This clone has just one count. The DNA for the CDR3 is TGTGCCAGCAGTTTAATTGGGACAGGGGTAACTCAGCCCCAGCATTTT. It codes for CASSLIGTGVTQPQHF. V usage is TRBV28 and J usage is TRBJ1-5; 10 bases map to TRBD1. The CDR3 contains 16 residues. The germline V gene has CDR1 MDHEN and CDR2 SYDVKM. J was trimmed by 6 bases and V by 2 bases; bases with no gene match: 7.

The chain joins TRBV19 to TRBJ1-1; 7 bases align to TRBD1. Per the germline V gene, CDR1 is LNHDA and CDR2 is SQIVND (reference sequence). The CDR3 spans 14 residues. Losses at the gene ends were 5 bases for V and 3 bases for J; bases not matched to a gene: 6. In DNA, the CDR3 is TGTGCCAGTAGTGTAGGGGGCTGGGACACTGAAGCTTTCTTT. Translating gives CASSVGGWDTEAFF.

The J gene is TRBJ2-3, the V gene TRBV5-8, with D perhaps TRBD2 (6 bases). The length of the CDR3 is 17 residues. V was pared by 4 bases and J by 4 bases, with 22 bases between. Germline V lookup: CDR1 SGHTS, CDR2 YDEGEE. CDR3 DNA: TGTGCCAGCAGCCCCTACTTGTGGCGGGGATTTTCAGATACGCAGTATTTT. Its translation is CASSPYLWRGFSDTQYF.

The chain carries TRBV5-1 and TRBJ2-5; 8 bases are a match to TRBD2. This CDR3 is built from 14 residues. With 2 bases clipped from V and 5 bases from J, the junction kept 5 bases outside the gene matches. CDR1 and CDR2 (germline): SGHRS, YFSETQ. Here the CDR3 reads CASSFGGADETQYF. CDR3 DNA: TGCGCCAGCAGCTTCGGGGGGGCGGATGAGACCCAGTACTTC.

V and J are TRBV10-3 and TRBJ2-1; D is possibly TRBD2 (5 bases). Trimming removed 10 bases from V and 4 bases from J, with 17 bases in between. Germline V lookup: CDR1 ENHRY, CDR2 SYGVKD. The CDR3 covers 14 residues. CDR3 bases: TGTGCCACAGAGGACGGGGAGAATTACAATGAGCAGTTCTTC. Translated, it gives CATEDGENYNEQFF.

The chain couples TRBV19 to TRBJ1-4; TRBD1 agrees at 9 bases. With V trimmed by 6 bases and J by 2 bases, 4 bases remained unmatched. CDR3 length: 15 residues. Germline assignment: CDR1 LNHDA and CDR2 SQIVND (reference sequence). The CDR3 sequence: CASRSGQGTNEKLFF. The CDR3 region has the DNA TGTGCCAGTAGATCCGGACAGGGGACTAATGAAAAACTGTTTTTT.

CDR3 amino acids: CASSQGGLSGFGYTF. CDR3 coding DNA: TGTGCCAGCAGCCAAGGGGGACTGTCCGGGTTTGGCTACACCTTC. The chain employs TRBV14 and TRBJ1-2; D possibly corresponds to TRBD1 (5 bases). The germline V gene encodes CDR1 SGHDN and CDR2 FVKESK. The CDR3 runs to 15 residues. Trimming removed 1 base from V and 7 bases from J, with 16 bases in between.

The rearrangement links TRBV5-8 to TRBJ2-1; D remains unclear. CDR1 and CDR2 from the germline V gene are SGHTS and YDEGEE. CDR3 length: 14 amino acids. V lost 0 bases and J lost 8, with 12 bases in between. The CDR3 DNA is TGTGCCAGCAGCTTGGGATCAGACTTGGATGAGCAGTTCTTC. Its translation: CASSLGSDLDEQFF.

CDR3 in DNA: TGTGCCAGCAGTGTACAGGGGGCAACTGAAGCTTTCTTT. It is translated as CASSVQGATEAFF. The genes are TRBV7-2 and TRBJ1-1; 9 nucleotides match TRBD1. Trimming at V came to 6 bases and at J to 5 bases, leaving 4 bases not matched to a gene. There are 13 residues in the CDR3. In germline, CDR1 is SGHTA, CDR2 FQGNSA.

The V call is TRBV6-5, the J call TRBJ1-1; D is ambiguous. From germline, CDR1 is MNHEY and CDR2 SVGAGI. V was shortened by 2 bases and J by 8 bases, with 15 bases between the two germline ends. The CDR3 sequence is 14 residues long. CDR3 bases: TGTGCCAGCAGTTACCGCGGCACTGTCGACGAAGCTTTCTTT. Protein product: CASSYRGTVDEAFF.

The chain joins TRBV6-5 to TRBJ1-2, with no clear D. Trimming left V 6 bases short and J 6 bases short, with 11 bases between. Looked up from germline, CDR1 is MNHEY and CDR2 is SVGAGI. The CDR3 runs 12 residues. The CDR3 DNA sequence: TGTGCCAGCAGGCACACAGAAGATGGCTACACCTTC. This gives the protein CASRHTEDGYTF.

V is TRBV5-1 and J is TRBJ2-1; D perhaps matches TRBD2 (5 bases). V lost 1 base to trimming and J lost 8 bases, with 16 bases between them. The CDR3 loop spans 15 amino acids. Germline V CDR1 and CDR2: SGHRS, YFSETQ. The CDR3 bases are TGCGCCAGCAGCTTGCCTAGCCTCCTCCACGATGAGCAGTTCTTC. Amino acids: CASSLPSLLHDEQFF.

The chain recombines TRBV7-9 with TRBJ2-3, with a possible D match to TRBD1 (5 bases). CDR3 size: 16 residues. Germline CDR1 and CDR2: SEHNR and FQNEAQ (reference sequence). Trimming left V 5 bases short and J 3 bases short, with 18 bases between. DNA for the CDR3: TGTGCCAGCAGCCCTCCGTGGCAGGGAATGACAGATACGCAGTATTTT. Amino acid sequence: CASSPPWQGMTDTQYF.

Here the CDR3 reads CASSPRYDRVLANVLTF. CDR3 sequence (DNA): TGTGCCAGTAGTCCCCGATACGACAGGGTTTTAGCCAACGTCCTGACTTTC. This chain joins TRBV19 and TRBJ2-6; TRBD1 matches at 7 bases. The V segment lost 5 bases and the J segment 7 bases; nucleotides outside the gene matches: 14. Germline-derived CDR1 and CDR2 are LNHDA and SQIVND (reference sequence). The CDR3 has 17 amino acids.